This TCR beta chain was recorded in a study of OX40 agonist ivuxolimab in advanced cancers. Notes on the study in general: Averaging showed that CD8+ T cells had more expanded clones than CD4+ did. Those patients achieving a partial response at 0.1-3.0 mg/kg showed among the lowest clonal expansion.

The sample holds one count of this clone. The antigen is undetermined. V was cut by 8 bases and J by 5 bases, with 14 bases left in between. The CDR3 totals 13 residues. Germline V CDR1 and CDR2: PRHDT, FYEKMQ (reference sequence). Assay: immunoSEQ multiplex PCR; the TCRdb copy retains only in-frame clones and omits some. The sample contains some 94,000 clones, 95% to 97% of which appear only once. The chain links TRBV13 to TRBJ2-3; possible D gene TRBD2, 5 bases. The sequence was collected from an adult with an advanced solid tumor such as melanoma, head and neck, liver or kidney cancer. Sample: CD4+ or CD8+ T cells sorted from blood, taken in a trial of the OX40 agonist ivuxolimab. The DNA of the CDR3 is TGTGCCAGCGTTTACGGAGGAGGAGATACGCAGTATTTT. Translation gives CASVYGGGDTQYF.